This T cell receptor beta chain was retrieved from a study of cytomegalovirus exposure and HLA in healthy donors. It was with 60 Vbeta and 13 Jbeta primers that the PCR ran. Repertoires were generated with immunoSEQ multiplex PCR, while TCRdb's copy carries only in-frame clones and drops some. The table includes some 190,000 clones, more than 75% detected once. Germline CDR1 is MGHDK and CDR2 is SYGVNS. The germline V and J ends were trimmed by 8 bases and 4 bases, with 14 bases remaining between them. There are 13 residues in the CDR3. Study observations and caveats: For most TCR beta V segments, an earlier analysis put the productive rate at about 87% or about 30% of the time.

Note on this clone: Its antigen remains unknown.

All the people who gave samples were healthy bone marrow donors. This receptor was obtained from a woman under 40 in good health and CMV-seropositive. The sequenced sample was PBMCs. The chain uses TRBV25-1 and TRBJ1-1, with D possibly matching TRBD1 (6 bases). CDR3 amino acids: CASFAGGGTEAFF. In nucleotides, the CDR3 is TGTGCCAGCTTCGCGGGGGGCGGCACTGAAGCTTTCTTT. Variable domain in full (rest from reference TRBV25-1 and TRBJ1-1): EADIYQTPRYLVIGTGKKITLECSQTMGHDKMYWYQQDPGMELHLIHYSYGVNSTEKGDLSSESTVSRIRTEHFPLTLESARPSHTSQYLCASFAGGGTEAFFGQGTRLTVV.